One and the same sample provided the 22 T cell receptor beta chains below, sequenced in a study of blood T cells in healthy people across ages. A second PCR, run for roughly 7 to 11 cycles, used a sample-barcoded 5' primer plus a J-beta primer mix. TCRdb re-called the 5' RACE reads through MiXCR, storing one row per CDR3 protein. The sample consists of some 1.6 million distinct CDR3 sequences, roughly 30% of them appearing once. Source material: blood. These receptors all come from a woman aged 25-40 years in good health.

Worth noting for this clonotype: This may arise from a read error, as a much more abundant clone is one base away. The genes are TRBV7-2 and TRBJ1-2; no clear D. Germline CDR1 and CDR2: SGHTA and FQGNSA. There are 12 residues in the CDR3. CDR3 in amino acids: CVSSLFGEGYTF. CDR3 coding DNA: TGTGTCAGCAGCTTGTTTGGTGAAGGCTACACCTTC.

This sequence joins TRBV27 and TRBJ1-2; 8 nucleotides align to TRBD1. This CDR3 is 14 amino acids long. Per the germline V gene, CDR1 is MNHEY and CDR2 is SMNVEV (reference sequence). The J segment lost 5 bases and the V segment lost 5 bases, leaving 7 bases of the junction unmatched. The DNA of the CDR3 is TGTGCCAGCAGTACCCCCGGGACAGGTTATGGCTACACCTTC. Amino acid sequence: CASSTPGTGYGYTF.

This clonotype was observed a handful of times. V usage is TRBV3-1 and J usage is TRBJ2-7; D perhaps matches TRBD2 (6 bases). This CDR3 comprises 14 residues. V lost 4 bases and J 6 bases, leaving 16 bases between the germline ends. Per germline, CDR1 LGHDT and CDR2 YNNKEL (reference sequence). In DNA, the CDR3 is TGTGCCAGCAGCCCAACTAGCCTAACATCCGAGCAGTACTTC. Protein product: CASSPTSLTSEQYF.

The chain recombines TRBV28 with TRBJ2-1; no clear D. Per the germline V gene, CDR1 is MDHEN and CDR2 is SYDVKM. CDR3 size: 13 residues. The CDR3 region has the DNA TGTTCGGTCGGCCCCGACTCCTACAATGAGCAGTTCTTC. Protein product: CSVGPDSYNEQFF.

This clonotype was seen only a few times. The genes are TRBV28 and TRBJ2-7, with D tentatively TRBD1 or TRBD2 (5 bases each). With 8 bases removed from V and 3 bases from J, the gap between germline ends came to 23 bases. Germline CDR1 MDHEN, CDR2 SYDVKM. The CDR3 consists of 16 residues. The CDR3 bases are TGTGCCAGCGAATATGGGACGCTGACGGGGTACTACGAGCAGTACTTC. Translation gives CASEYGTLTGYYEQYF.

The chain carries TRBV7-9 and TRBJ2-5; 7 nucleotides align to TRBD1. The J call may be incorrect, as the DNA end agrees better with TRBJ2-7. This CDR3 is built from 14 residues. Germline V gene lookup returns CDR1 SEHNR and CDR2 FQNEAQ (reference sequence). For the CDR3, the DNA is TGTGCCAGCAGCCCGGGACAGTCGGCCTACGAGCAGTACTTC. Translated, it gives CASSPGQSAYEQYF.

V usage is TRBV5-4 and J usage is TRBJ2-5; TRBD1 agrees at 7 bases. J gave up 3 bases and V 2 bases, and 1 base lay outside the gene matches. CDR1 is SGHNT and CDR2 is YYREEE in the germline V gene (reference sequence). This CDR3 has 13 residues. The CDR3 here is CASSFGQEETQYF. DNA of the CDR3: TGTGCCAGCAGCTTTGGACAGGAAGAGACCCAGTACTTC.

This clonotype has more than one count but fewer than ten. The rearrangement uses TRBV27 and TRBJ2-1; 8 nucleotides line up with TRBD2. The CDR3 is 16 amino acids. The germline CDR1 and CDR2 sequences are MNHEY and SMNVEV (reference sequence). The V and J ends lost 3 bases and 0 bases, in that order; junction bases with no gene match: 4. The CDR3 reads CASSLGRGDSYNEQFF. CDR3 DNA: TGTGCCAGCAGTTTGGGGCGGGGGGACTCCTACAATGAGCAGTTCTTC.

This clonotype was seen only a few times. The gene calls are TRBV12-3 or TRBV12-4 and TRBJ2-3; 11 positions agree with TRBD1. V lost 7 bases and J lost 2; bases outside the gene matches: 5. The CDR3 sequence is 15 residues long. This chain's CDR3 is CASKRTGGITDTQYF. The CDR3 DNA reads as TGTGCCAGCAAGAGGACAGGGGGCATCACAGATACGCAGTATTTT.

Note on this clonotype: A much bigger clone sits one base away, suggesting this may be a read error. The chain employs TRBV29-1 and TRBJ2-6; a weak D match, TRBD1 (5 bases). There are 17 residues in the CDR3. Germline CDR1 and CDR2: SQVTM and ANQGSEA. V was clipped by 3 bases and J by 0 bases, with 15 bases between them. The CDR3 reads CSVEEGAVSSGANVLTF. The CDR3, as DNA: TGCAGCGTTGAGGAAGGGGCGGTGAGCTCTGGGGCCAACGTCCTGACTTTC.

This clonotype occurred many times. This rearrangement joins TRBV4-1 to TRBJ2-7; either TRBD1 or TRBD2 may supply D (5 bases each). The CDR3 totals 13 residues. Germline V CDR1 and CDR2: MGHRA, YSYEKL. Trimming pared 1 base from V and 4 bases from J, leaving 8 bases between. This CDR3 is CASSQARGYEQYF. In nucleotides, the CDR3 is TGCGCCAGCAGCCAAGCGAGGGGATACGAGCAGTACTTC.

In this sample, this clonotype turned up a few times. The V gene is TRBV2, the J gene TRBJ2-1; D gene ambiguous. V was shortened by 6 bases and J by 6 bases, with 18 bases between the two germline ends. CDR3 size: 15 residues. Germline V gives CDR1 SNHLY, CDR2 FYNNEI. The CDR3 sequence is CASSNYYSPSNEQFF. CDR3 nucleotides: TGTGCCAGCAGCAACTATTACAGCCCTAGCAATGAGCAGTTCTTC. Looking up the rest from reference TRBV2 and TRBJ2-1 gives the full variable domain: EPEVTQTPSHQVTQMGQEVILRCVPISNHLYFYWYRQILGQKVEFLVSFYNNEISEKSEIFDDQFSVERPDGSNFTLKIRSTKLEDSAMYFCASSNYYSPSNEQFFGPGTRLTVL.

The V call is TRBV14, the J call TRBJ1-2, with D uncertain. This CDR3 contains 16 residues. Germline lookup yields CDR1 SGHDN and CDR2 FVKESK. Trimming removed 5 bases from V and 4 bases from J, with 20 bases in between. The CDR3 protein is CASSASKGLRGYGYTF. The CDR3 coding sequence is TGTGCCAGCAGCGCGTCGAAGGGCTTAAGAGGCTATGGCTACACCTTC.

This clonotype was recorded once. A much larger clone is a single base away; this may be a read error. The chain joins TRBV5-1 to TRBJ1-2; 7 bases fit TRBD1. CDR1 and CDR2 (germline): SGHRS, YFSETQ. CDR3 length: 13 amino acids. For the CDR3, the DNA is TGCACCAGCAGCTCGGGACAGCTCTATGGCTACACCTTC. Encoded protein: CTSSSGQLYGYTF.

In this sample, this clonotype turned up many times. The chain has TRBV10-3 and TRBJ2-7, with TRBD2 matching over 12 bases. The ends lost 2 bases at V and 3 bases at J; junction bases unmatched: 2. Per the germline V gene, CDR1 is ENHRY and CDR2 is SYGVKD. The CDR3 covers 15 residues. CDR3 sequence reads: CAISEQTSGSYEQYF. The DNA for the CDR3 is TGTGCCATCAGTGAGCAGACTAGCGGGAGCTACGAGCAGTACTTC.

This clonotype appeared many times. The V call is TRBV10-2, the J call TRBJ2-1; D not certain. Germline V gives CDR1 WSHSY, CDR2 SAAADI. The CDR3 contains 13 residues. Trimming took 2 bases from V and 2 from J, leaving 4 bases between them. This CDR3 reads CASSEMAYNEQFF. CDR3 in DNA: TGCGCCAGCAGTGAGATGGCCTACAATGAGCAGTTCTTC.

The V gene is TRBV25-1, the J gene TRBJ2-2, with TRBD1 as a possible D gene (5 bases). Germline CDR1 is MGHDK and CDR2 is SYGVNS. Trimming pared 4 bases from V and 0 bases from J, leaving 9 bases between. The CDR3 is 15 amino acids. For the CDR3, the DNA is TGTGCCAGCAGTGTTGCAGGGACGAACACCGGGGAGCTGTTTTTT. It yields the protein CASSVAGTNTGELFF.

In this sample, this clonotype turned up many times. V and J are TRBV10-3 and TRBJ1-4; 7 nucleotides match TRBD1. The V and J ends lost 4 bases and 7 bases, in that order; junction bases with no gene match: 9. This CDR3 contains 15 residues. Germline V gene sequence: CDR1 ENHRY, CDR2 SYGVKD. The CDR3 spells CAISAQTGVAEKLFF. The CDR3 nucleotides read TGTGCCATCAGTGCCCAAACAGGGGTCGCTGAAAAACTGTTTTTT.

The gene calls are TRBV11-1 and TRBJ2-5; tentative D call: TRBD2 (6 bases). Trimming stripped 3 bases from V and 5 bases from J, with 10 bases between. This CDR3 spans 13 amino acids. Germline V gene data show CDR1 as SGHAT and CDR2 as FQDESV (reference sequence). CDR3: CASSFGGWETQYF. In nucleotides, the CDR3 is TGTGCCAGCAGCTTCGGGGGTTGGGAGACCCAGTACTTC.

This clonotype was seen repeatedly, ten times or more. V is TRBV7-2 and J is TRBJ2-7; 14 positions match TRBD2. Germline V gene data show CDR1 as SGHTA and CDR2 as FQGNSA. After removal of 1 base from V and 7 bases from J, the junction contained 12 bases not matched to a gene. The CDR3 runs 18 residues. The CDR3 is CASSLVNGLAGGLGEQYF. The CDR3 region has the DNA TGTGCCAGCAGCTTAGTGAATGGACTAGCGGGAGGTCTTGGTGAGCAGTACTTC.

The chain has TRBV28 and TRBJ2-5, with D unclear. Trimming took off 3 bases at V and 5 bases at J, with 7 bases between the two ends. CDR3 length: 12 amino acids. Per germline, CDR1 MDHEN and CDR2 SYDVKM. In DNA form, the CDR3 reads TGTGCCAGCAGTTTTGGAATGGAGACCCAGTACTTC. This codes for CASSFGMETQYF. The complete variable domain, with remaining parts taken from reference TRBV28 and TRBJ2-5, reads DVKVTQSSRYLVKRTGEKVFLECVQDMDHENMFWYRQDPGLGLRLIYFSYDVKMKEKGDIPEGYSVSREKKERFSLILESASTNQTSMYLCASSFGMETQYFGPGTRLLVL.

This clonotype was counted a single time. CDR3 amino acids: CSASIRQAKLQETQYF. CDR3 coding DNA: TGCAGTGCTAGTATCAGGCAGGCCAAACTCCAAGAGACCCAGTACTTC. The chain joins TRBV20-1 to TRBJ2-5; D is unresolved. The CDR3 contains 16 residues. With 3 bases removed from V and 1 base from J, the gap between germline ends came to 18 bases. The germline V gene has CDR1 DFQATT and CDR2 SNEGSKA (reference sequence).